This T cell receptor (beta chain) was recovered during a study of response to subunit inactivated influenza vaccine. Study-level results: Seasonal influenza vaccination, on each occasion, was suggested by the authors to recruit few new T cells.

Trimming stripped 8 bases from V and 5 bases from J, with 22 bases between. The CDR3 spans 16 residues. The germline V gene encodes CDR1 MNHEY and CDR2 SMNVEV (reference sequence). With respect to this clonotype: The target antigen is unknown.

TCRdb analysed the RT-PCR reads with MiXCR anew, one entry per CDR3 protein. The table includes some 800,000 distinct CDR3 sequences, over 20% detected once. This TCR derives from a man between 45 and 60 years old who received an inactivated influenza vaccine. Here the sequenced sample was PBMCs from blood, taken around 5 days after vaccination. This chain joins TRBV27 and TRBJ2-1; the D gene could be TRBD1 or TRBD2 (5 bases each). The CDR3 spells CASGSLVGDGDNEQFF. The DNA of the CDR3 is TGTGCCAGCGGTAGCCTTGTTGGGGACGGTGACAATGAGCAGTTCTTC.